Shown below are 30 T cell receptor beta chains from a single sample sequenced in a study of spatial heterogeneity in lung cancer. Specified time point: sample taken at primary tumor resection. TCRdb recomputed calls from the 5' RACE reads with MiXCR, one row per CDR3 protein. The sample yields 60,000 or so distinct CDR3 sequences, about 5.9% seen once. The material was PBMCs, obtained at surgery. The receptors shown here come from a female donor with early-stage non-small cell lung cancer.

V and J are TRBV15 and TRBJ2-7; maybe TRBD1 (6 bases). The V end was cut by 2 bases, the J end by 2 bases, with 13 bases between. Germline V CDR1 and CDR2: LNHNV, YYDKDF (reference sequence). The CDR3 is 15 residues long. The CDR3 DNA sequence: TGTGCCACCAGCAGAAGACAGGCCCCGGCCTACGAGCAGTACTTC. It codes for CATSRRQAPAYEQYF.

This clonotype is labeled as medium-sized. The J gene is TRBJ2-1, the V gene TRBV5-1; 8 bases agree with TRBD2. Germline V gene sequence: CDR1 SGHRS, CDR2 YFSETQ. The CDR3 has 15 residues. The V segment lost 1 base and the J segment 1 base; nucleotides outside the gene matches: 1. CDR3 region: CASSLSGSSYNEQFF. CDR3 DNA sequence: TGCGCCAGCAGCTTGAGCGGGAGTTCCTACAATGAGCAGTTCTTC.

This sequence joins TRBV25-1 and TRBJ1-3; D uncertain. This CDR3 is 13 amino acids long. Germline V CDR1 and CDR2: MGHDK, SYGVNS. V was pared by 7 bases and J by 0 bases, with 7 bases between. CDR3 in DNA: TGTGCCAGCAATAACACCTCTGGAAACACCATATATTTT. As protein: CASNNTSGNTIYF.

This clonotype was picked up many times. V usage is TRBV7-2 and J usage is TRBJ2-2; D may be TRBD1 (6 bases). This CDR3 region has 14 residues. Trimming pared 6 bases from V and 5 bases from J, leaving 13 bases between. Germline V gives CDR1 SGHTA, CDR2 FQGNSA. CDR3 nucleotide sequence: TGTGCCAGCAGTCGGGACACCGGGACCGGGGAGCTGTTTTTT. It encodes CASSRDTGTGELFF. Full variable domain (rest looked up from reference TRBV7-2 and TRBJ2-2): GAGVSQSPSNKVTEKGKDVELRCDPISGHTALYWYRQSLGQGLEFLIYFQGNSAPDKSGLPSDRFSAERTGGSVSTLTIQRTQQEDSAVYLCASSRDTGTGELFFGEGSRLTVL.

In this sample, this clonotype turned up many times. The chain has TRBV7-3 and TRBJ1-1, with 7 bases identical to TRBD1. This CDR3 comprises 13 residues. The germline gives CDR1 SGHTA, CDR2 FQGTGA. J was trimmed by 11 bases and V by 1 base; bases with no gene match: 7. This chain's CDR3 is CASSLSEGANAFF. The CDR3 DNA reads as TGTGCCAGCAGCTTAAGTGAGGGGGCGAATGCTTTCTTT.

This clonotype was counted ten times or more. The chain couples TRBV12-3 or TRBV12-4 to TRBJ1-1; tentative D call: TRBD1 (6 bases). The V end lost 0 bases, the J end lost 4 bases, and 12 bases lay between the germline ends. The CDR3 spans 15 residues. The CDR3 DNA follows: TGTGCCAGCAGTTTAGCGCAGGGGCAATCCACTGAAGCTTTCTTT. This encodes CASSLAQGQSTEAFF.

At least ten counts were recorded for this clonotype. The chain recombines TRBV11-3 with TRBJ2-7; 9 bases fit TRBD1. V shed 1 base, J shed 4 bases, and the junction held 5 bases outside the gene matches. The CDR3 covers 15 residues. The V gene's germline CDR1 is SGHNT and CDR2 YENEEA. The CDR3 loop reads CASSLAGTGQYEQYF. The CDR3 bases are TGTGCCAGCAGCTTAGCAGGGACAGGGCAGTACGAGCAGTACTTC.

The chain links TRBV29-1 to TRBJ1-2, with no clear D. Trimming took 3 bases from V and 2 from J, leaving 13 bases between them. Germline lookup yields CDR1 SQVTM and CDR2 ANQGSEA. The CDR3 extends over 14 amino acids. The CDR3 bases are TGCAGCGTTGATTCCAGGCCCATGAACTATGGCTACACCTTC. This translates into CSVDSRPMNYGYTF.

This clonotype was counted many times. The chain has TRBV28 and TRBJ1-3; 7 bases fit TRBD1. The CDR3 covers 13 residues. Germline V gene sequence: CDR1 MDHEN, CDR2 SYDVKM. Losses at the gene ends were 7 bases for V and 1 base for J; bases not matched to a gene: 1. CDR3 amino acids: CASTGGSGNTIYF. The CDR3 DNA reads TGTGCCAGCACAGGGGGTTCTGGAAACACCATATATTTT.

This clonotype was counted ten times or more. The V and J genes are TRBV6-6 and TRBJ2-7; tentative D call: TRBD2 (6 bases). V was shortened by 2 bases and J by 4 bases, with 12 bases between the two germline ends. There are 14 residues in the CDR3. CDR1 is MNHNY and CDR2 is SVGAGI in the germline V gene (reference sequence). The CDR3 coding sequence is TGTGCCAGCAGTTACGCGGGACGGGCGTACGAGCAGTACGTC. Its protein product is CASSYAGRAYEQYV.

This clonotype was observed a few times. The chain carries TRBV2 and TRBJ2-7, with TRBD1 identical over 9 bases. Germline loops: CDR1 SNHLY, CDR2 FYNNEI. Unmatched junction bases numbered 5, after V lost 4 bases and J lost 4 bases. The CDR3 runs to 14 residues. The CDR3 sequence is CASSGGTGPYEQYF. The DNA of the CDR3 is TGTGCCAGCAGTGGCGGGACAGGGCCTTACGAGCAGTACTTC.

This clonotype was detected ten times or more. The gene calls are TRBV7-3 and TRBJ2-5; D perhaps matches TRBD2 (6 bases). Trimming shortened V by 1 base and J by 4 bases, and 10 bases separated the two germline ends. In germline, CDR1 is SGHTA, CDR2 FQGTGA. This CDR3 comprises 14 residues. This chain's CDR3 is CASSLSGIGETQYF. DNA of the CDR3: TGTGCCAGCAGCTTAAGCGGGATCGGAGAGACCCAGTACTTC.

DNA for the CDR3: TGTGCCAGTAGTATTCTAGCGGGAGGCACCTACGAGCAGTACTTC. Amino acids: CASSILAGGTYEQYF. The chain uses TRBV19 and TRBJ2-7; 11 bases align to TRBD2. Germline CDR1 LNHDA, CDR2 SQIVND (reference sequence). The CDR3 loop spans 15 amino acids. J lost 2 bases, V lost 3 bases, and 3 bases had no gene match.

In this sample, this clonotype turned up many times. V is TRBV28 and J is TRBJ2-7; D assignment may be TRBD1 or TRBD2 (5 bases each). Looked up from germline, CDR1 is MDHEN and CDR2 is SYDVKM. Trimming took off 4 bases at V and 3 bases at J, with 13 bases between the two ends. This CDR3 is built from 14 residues. CDR3 DNA: TGTGCCAGCAGTTCTCGGGGACGGAACTACGAGCAGTACGTC. Translated, it gives CASSSRGRNYEQYV.

This clonotype was recorded at least ten times. The chain has TRBV6-2 or TRBV6-3 and TRBJ2-2, with 11 nucleotides matching TRBD2. Germline trimming cut 5 bases from V and 6 bases from J; bases unmatched to any gene: 8. CDR1 and CDR2 from the germline V gene are MNHEY and SVGEGT. The CDR3 is 16 residues long. The CDR3, as DNA: TGTGCCAGCAGTCTGGGACTAGCGGCCCTCGCCGGGGAGCTGTTTTTT. The encoded protein is CASSLGLAALAGELFF.

This clonotype was counted at least ten times. The gene calls are TRBV20-1 and TRBJ2-5, with D perhaps TRBD2 (6 bases). Germline loops: CDR1 DFQATT, CDR2 SNEGSKA (reference sequence). The V gene lost 3 bases and the J gene lost 4 bases, with 18 bases spanning the gap. The CDR3 is 15 amino acids. The CDR3 DNA is TGCAGTGCTAGGCGGGGCAGCTCCCCTTTAGAGACCCAGTACTTC. Its protein is CSARRGSSPLETQYF.

The chain is built from TRBV7-2 and TRBJ2-5, with TRBD1 as a possible D gene (6 bases). CDR1 is SGHTA, CDR2 FQGNSA, per germline. CDR3 size: 14 residues. V lost 2 bases to trimming and J lost 5 bases, with 12 bases between them. The CDR3 here is CASSLHQGMETQYF. In DNA form, the CDR3 reads TGTGCCAGCAGCTTACATCAGGGGATGGAGACCCAGTACTTC.

At least ten counts were recorded for this clonotype. The genes are TRBV28 and TRBJ2-1; TRBD1 might be the D (5 bases). The CDR3 runs to 14 residues. The V gene's germline CDR1 is MDHEN and CDR2 SYDVKM. Trimming took off 5 bases at V and 4 bases at J, with 12 bases between the two ends. The CDR3 loop is CASSGARAYNEQFF. The DNA of the CDR3 is TGTGCCAGCAGTGGGGCCCGGGCTTACAATGAGCAGTTCTTC.

This clonotype was counted ten times or more. The chain carries TRBV7-3 and TRBJ1-1, with D possibly being TRBD1 (5 bases). In germline, CDR1 is SGHTA, CDR2 FQGTGA. This CDR3 has 14 amino acids. The ends were cut back, 1 base at V and 5 bases at J, with 11 bases in the middle. The CDR3 DNA reads TGTGCCAGCAGCTTAATCGGTCGGGGGACTGAAGCTTTCTTT. It encodes CASSLIGRGTEAFF.

The gene calls are TRBV7-3 and TRBJ2-7; the D gene is possibly TRBD2 (5 bases). Trimming cost V 0 bases and J 0 bases, with 9 bases left between them. The germline V gene has CDR1 SGHTA and CDR2 FQGTGA. The CDR3 is 15 amino acids. The CDR3 loop reads CASSLTKSGSYEQYF. DNA of the CDR3: TGTGCCAGCAGCTTAACGAAGAGCGGCTCCTACGAGCAGTACTTC.

By frequency in the sample, this clonotype is medium-sized. In nucleotides, the CDR3 is TGTGCCAGCAGCGTAGCTACAGAGGGGCCAAATACGCAGTATTTT. It yields the protein CASSVATEGPNTQYF. V usage is TRBV9 and J usage is TRBJ2-3; D could derive from TRBD1 or TRBD2 (5 bases each). Germline V gene data show CDR1 as SGDLS and CDR2 as YYNGEE. The CDR3 consists of 15 residues. With 0 bases removed from V and 7 bases from J, the gap between germline ends came to 15 bases.

The table lists this clonotype with many counts. The chain uses TRBV3-1 and TRBJ1-1; 7 bases agree with TRBD1. This CDR3 region has 14 residues. The ends lost 6 bases at V and 7 bases at J; junction bases unmatched: 11. Per the germline V gene, CDR1 is LGHDT and CDR2 is YNNKEL (reference sequence). CDR3 residues: CASRRTGSKLEAFF. Here the CDR3 DNA reads TGTGCCAGCAGGCGGACAGGAAGCAAGCTTGAAGCTTTCTTT.

Many counts were recorded for this clonotype. The chain joins TRBV6-5 to TRBJ1-5; TRBD1 aligns across 9 bases. The CDR3 is made up of 17 amino acids. Unmatched junction bases numbered 9, after V lost 6 bases and J lost 0 bases. The germline gives CDR1 MNHEY, CDR2 SVGAGI. CDR3 sequence (DNA): TGTGCCAGCAGACCGGGACAGGGACTGAATAGCAATCAGCCCCAGCATTTT. Translating it yields CASRPGQGLNSNQPQHF.

This clonotype was observed many times. The J gene is TRBJ1-5, the V gene TRBV28; 8 nucleotides line up with TRBD1. The CDR3 covers 14 residues. CDR1 and CDR2 from the germline V gene are MDHEN and SYDVKM. The junction had 2 bases not matched to a gene; V was cut back by 2 bases and J by 5 bases. CDR3 DNA: TGTGCCAGCAGTTTACCGACAGGGGATCAGCCCCAGCATTTT. It is translated as CASSLPTGDQPQHF. The variable domain in full, completed from reference TRBV28 and TRBJ1-5, reads DVKVTQSSRYLVKRTGEKVFLECVQDMDHENMFWYRQDPGLGLRLIYFSYDVKMKEKGDIPEGYSVSREKKERFSLILESASTNQTSMYLCASSLPTGDQPQHFGDGTRLSIL.

The table lists this clonotype with a few counts. This chain uses TRBV20-1 with TRBJ2-7; perhaps TRBD1 as D (6 bases). V was cut by 0 bases and J by 1 base, with 19 bases left in between. This CDR3 comprises 17 residues. The V gene's germline CDR1 is DFQATT and CDR2 SNEGSKA (reference sequence). The CDR3 is CSARDPRGRPGSYEQYF. CDR3 sequence (DNA): TGCAGTGCTAGAGACCCCAGGGGCAGACCCGGATCCTACGAGCAGTACTTC.

This clonotype was counted between two and nine times. The CDR3 bases are TGTGCCAGCAGCTCCTCAGTAGTACTAGCCCGAGGGAACTACGAGCAGTACTTC. This encodes CASSSSVVLARGNYEQYF. The chain is built from TRBV13 and TRBJ2-7; D is possibly TRBD2 (6 bases). V was shortened by 4 bases and J by 3 bases, with 25 bases between the two germline ends. Germline CDR1 reads PRHDT; CDR2 reads FYEKMQ (reference sequence). This CDR3 is 18 amino acids long.

In this sample, this clonotype turned up many times. The chain couples TRBV16 to TRBJ2-3; TRBD2 might be the D (5 bases). The V gene's germline CDR1 is KGHSY and CDR2 FQNENV. This CDR3 has 14 amino acids. With 0 bases removed from V and 5 bases from J, the gap between germline ends came to 9 bases. CDR3 amino acids: CASSQSFAGDTQYF. The CDR3 DNA sequence: TGTGCCAGCAGCCAATCATTTGCGGGAGATACGCAGTATTTT.

At least ten counts were recorded for this clonotype. This sequence joins TRBV3-1 and TRBJ1-4, with D perhaps matching TRBD1 (6 bases). Trimming took off 4 bases at V and 15 bases at J, with 12 bases between the two ends. The germline V gene encodes CDR1 LGHDT and CDR2 YNNKEL (reference sequence). This CDR3 is built from 11 residues. The CDR3 is CASSLGAGVFF. CDR3 nucleotides: TGTGCCAGCAGCCTTGGGGCAGGGGTGTTTTTT.

This clonotype was seen many times. The chain links TRBV10-3 to TRBJ2-1, with D uncertain. CDR1 and CDR2 (germline): ENHRY, SYGVKD. With 4 bases removed from V and 9 bases from J, the gap between germline ends came to 16 bases. CDR3 length equals 14 residues. As DNA, the CDR3 is TGTGCCATCAGTGTAGGTACACGCGGCGCTGAGCAGTTCTTC. Protein product: CAISVGTRGAEQFF.

This clonotype appeared many times. V usage is TRBV28 and J usage is TRBJ2-1, with TRBD2 identical over 10 bases. The CDR3 sequence is 16 residues long. V lost 5 bases, J lost 9 bases, and 13 bases stayed unmatched. Looked up from germline, CDR1 is MDHEN and CDR2 is SYDVKM. CDR3 bases: TGTGCCAGCAGTCACCCCTCCGAGCGGGAGGGCGGTGAGCAGTTCTTC. It codes for CASSHPSEREGGEQFF.